This T cell receptor beta chain is drawn from a study of regulatory T cells in long-lasting Graves disease. Study outcomes and limitations: A greater number of public clonotypes (more than 2,500) was shared by persistent patients than by new patients (roughly 880). When disease was persistent, TRBV28, TRBJ1-2 and TRBJ2-5 were the favored segments.

As regards this clonotype: Its antigen is as yet unknown.

Assembly of TCR beta libraries relied on iRepertoire HTBI primers together with Arm-PCR of CDR3 regions. TCRdb reprocessed the multiplex PCR reads with MiXCR, giving one entry per CDR3 protein. The table records around 460,000 distinct CDR3 sequences, about 22% of them present only once. The time point was: persistent/refractory GD, antithyroid drugs over 5 years with positive TRAb. The TCR library was made from RNA that had been extracted from PBMCs in TRIzol. Trimming cost V 2 bases and J 4 bases, with 6 bases left between them. The CDR3 contains 13 residues. Germline V gene lookup returns CDR1 MGHDK and CDR2 SYGVNS.

Sequencing was performed on peripheral blood mononuclear cells (PBMCs), taken when the disease was refractory, from a patient treated with antithyroid drugs. The rearrangement uses TRBV25-1 and TRBJ1-5; no firm D call. The source of this sequence is a female donor with Graves disease. The CDR3 reads CASSEKGNQPQHF. In nucleotides, the CDR3 is TGTGCCAGCAGTGAAAAGGGAAATCAGCCCCAGCATTTT.